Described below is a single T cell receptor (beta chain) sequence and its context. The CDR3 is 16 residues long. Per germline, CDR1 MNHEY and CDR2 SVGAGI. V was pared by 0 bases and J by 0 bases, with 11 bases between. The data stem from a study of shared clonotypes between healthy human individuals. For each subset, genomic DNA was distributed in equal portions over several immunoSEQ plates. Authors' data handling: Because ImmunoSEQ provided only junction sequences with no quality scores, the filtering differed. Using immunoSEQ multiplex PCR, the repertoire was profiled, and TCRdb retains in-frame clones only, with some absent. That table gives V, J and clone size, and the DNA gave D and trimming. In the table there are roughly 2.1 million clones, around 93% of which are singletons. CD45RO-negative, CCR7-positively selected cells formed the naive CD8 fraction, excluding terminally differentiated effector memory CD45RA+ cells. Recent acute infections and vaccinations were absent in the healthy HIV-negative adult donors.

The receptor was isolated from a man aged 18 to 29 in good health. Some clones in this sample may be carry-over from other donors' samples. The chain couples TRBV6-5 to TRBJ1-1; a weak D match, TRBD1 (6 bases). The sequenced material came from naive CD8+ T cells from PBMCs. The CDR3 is CASSYSRGNLNTEAFF. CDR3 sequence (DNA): TGTGCCAGCAGTTACTCGAGGGGGAACTTGAACACTGAAGCTTTCTTT.